The rows below give T cell receptor beta chains drawn from one sample of a study of T cell responses to AZD1222 COVID-19 vaccine. This table comes from immunoSEQ multiplex PCR, and its TCRdb copy is limited to in-frame clones, with some not included. The table includes about 89,000 clones, around 89% detected once. The source material was peripheral blood, sampled 28 days after the second AZD1222 dose. The receptors derive from an adult who received the AZD1222 COVID-19 vaccine. Each CDR3 is given with its conserved first and last residue. Each record gives: V gene, D gene, clone size, J gene, CDR3 DNA, CDR3 protein. A D gene is named only where the DNA matches it firmly. Only some rows state a clone size, as once, few, many or a class for expanded clones.

v_call: TRBV7-6
d_call: .
clone_size: .
j_call: TRBJ1-6
cdr3_nt: TGTGCCAGCGCTCTTTCAGGGTCAAATAATTCACCCCTCCACTTT
cdr3_aa: CASALSGSNNSPLHF

v_call: TRBV7-9
d_call: .
clone_size: .
j_call: TRBJ1-1
cdr3_nt: TGTGCCAGCAGCGCCCGGACAGCCACCATGAACACTGAAGCTTTCTTT
cdr3_aa: CASSARTATMNTEAFF

v_call: TRBV7-9
d_call: .
clone_size: once
j_call: TRBJ1-5
cdr3_nt: TGTGCCAGCAGCTTAGCGGCAAATCAGCCCCAGCATTTT
cdr3_aa: CASSLAANQPQHF

v_call: TRBV6-5
d_call: TRBD2
clone_size: .
j_call: TRBJ2-5
cdr3_nt: TGTGCCAGCAACGGACTAGCGGGGTCTCAAGAGACCCAGTACTTC
cdr3_aa: CASNGLAGSQETQYF

v_call: TRBV11-3
d_call: TRBD2
clone_size: .
j_call: TRBJ2-1
cdr3_nt: TGTGCCAGCAGCTCCTCGACTAGCTGGGGCAATGAGCAGTTCTTC
cdr3_aa: CASSSSTSWGNEQFF

v_call: TRBV13
d_call: TRBD1
clone_size: few
j_call: TRBJ2-7
cdr3_nt: TGTGCCAGCAGCTCACGTGGGACAGACAACTCCTACGAGCAGTACTTC
cdr3_aa: CASSSRGTDNSYEQYF

v_call: TRBV25-1
d_call: .
clone_size: .
j_call: TRBJ1-2
cdr3_nt: TGTGCCAGCCTTGATGGGGGAGCTAACTATGGCTACACCTTC
cdr3_aa: CASLDGGANYGYTF

v_call: TRBV10-3
d_call: TRBD2
clone_size: .
j_call: TRBJ2-7
cdr3_nt: TGTGCCATCAGTGAGACGCTAGCGGGGAAGAACTCCTACGAGCAGTACTTC
cdr3_aa: CAISETLAGKNSYEQYF

v_call: TRBV23-1
d_call: TRBD1
clone_size: .
j_call: TRBJ1-2
cdr3_nt: TGCGCCAGCAGTCCGCCAAGACAGGGTTATAACTATGGCTACACCTTC
cdr3_aa: CASSPPRQGYNYGYTF

v_call: TRBV5-1
d_call: TRBD1
clone_size: .
j_call: TRBJ1-5
cdr3_nt: TGCGCCAGCAGCTGGACAGGGTTTCAGCCCCAGCATTTT
cdr3_aa: CASSWTGFQPQHF

v_call: TRBV7-8
d_call: TRBD2
clone_size: .
j_call: TRBJ2-1
cdr3_nt: TGTGCCAGCAGCCCCACGGGTAGCGGGGGGGCGGAGTTCTTC
cdr3_aa: CASSPTGSGGAEFF

v_call: TRBV2
d_call: .
clone_size: .
j_call: TRBJ2-2
cdr3_nt: TGTGCCAGCAGAGACACCGAGTTCACCGGGGAGCTGTTTTTT
cdr3_aa: CASRDTEFTGELFF

v_call: TRBV30
d_call: .
clone_size: .
j_call: TRBJ1-2
cdr3_nt: TGTGCCTGGAGTGAACAGGGACTCTATGGCTACACCTTC
cdr3_aa: CAWSEQGLYGYTF

v_call: TRBV6-5
d_call: .
clone_size: .
j_call: TRBJ1-1
cdr3_nt: TGTGCCAGCAGCCTTTTAACAGGGAGAGGGACTGAAGCTTTCTTT
cdr3_aa: CASSLLTGRGTEAFF

v_call: TRBV9
d_call: .
clone_size: .
j_call: TRBJ2-7
cdr3_nt: TGTGCCAGCAGCGAGGGACCCCAAGGCTACGAGCAGTACTTC
cdr3_aa: CASSEGPQGYEQYF

v_call: TRBV27
d_call: .
clone_size: .
j_call: TRBJ2-7
cdr3_nt: TGTGCCAGCGCCGGGCAGTACTTC
cdr3_aa: CASAGQYF

v_call: TRBV27
d_call: .
clone_size: once
j_call: TRBJ2-4
cdr3_nt: TGTGCCAGCAGTTCGGTTTGGAGGGGGGGAGCCAAAAACATTCAGTACTTC
cdr3_aa: CASSSVWRGGAKNIQYF

v_call: TRBV27
d_call: .
clone_size: .
j_call: TRBJ1-6
cdr3_nt: TGTGCCAGCCGAAAGGATGGCAGAACCAATTCACCCCTCCACTTT
cdr3_aa: CASRKDGRTNSPLHF

v_call: TRBV9
d_call: .
clone_size: .
j_call: TRBJ1-6
cdr3_nt: TGTGCCAGCTCTACAGATTACTATAATTCACCCCTCCACTTT
cdr3_aa: CASSTDYYNSPLHF

v_call: TRBV7-8
d_call: .
clone_size: once
j_call: TRBJ1-5
cdr3_nt: TGTGCCAGCAGCCTTGACGGACTTAGCAATCAGCCCCAGCATTTT
cdr3_aa: CASSLDGLSNQPQHF

v_call: TRBV11-2
d_call: .
clone_size: once
j_call: TRBJ2-3
cdr3_nt: TGTGCCAGCAGCTTAGGATTATCCACAGATACGCAGTATTTT
cdr3_aa: CASSLGLSTDTQYF

v_call: TRBV11-1
d_call: .
clone_size: .
j_call: TRBJ1-6
cdr3_nt: TGTGCCAGCAGCGGTCAGGCCCACCAAAGTTCACCCCTCCACTTT
cdr3_aa: CASSGQAHQSSPLHF

v_call: TRBV27
d_call: TRBD1
clone_size: .
j_call: TRBJ2-2
cdr3_nt: TGTGCCAGCAGTTTGTCCCAGGGGGTAGATAGGGAGCTGTTTTTT
cdr3_aa: CASSLSQGVDRELFF

v_call: TRBV19
d_call: .
clone_size: .
j_call: TRBJ1-1
cdr3_nt: TGTGCCAGTAGTATGAAGGGTGAGGGCACTGAAGCTTTCTTT
cdr3_aa: CASSMKGEGTEAFF

v_call: TRBV30
d_call: TRBD1
clone_size: .
j_call: TRBJ1-2
cdr3_nt: TGTGCCTGGAGGACAGGGTTTTCTGTATTCTATGGCTACACCTTC
cdr3_aa: CAWRTGFSVFYGYTF

v_call: TRBV23-1
d_call: .
clone_size: .
j_call: TRBJ1-2
cdr3_nt: TGCGCCAGCAGTCAATATGGCAGAACTAACTATGGCTACACCTTC
cdr3_aa: CASSQYGRTNYGYTF